Given below is one TCR beta chain in context. This sample was taken from a study of TIL therapy for anti-PD-1-resistant metastatic lung cancer. The time point denotes: pre-treatment sample, taken before nivolumab and TIL therapy. The libraries were made with immunoSEQ v3. Libraries were prepared by immunoSEQ multiplex PCR; TCRdb keeps only in-frame clonotypes and omits some of them. Here the sample spans approximately 47,000 clones, approximately 86% being singletons. V shed 7 bases and J 6 bases; nucleotides not matched to a gene: 9. The CDR3 is 14 amino acids. Germline CDR1 reads SGDLS; CDR2 reads YYNGEE.

This sequence originates from a person aged 25-85 years with non-small cell lung cancer. The sample consisted of blood, taken at baseline. The chain has TRBV9 and TRBJ2-3, with TRBD2 matching 9 bases. CDR3 amino acids: CASGGGGPLDTQYF. For the CDR3, the DNA is TGTGCCAGCGGCGGGGGGGGCCCTCTGGATACGCAGTATTTT.